This record looks at one TCR beta chain sequence and its context. Individuals aged roughly 18 to 95 years were recruited from 24 US areas. Authors' processing steps: How many nucleated cells were present was estimated from reference gene primer amplification. This table comes from immunoSEQ multiplex PCR, and its TCRdb copy is limited to in-frame clones, with some not included. V and J calls plus clone size are reproduced from that table; the DNA served to infer D and trimming. The data contain under 300,000 clones, about nine tenths of them singletons. This sample stems from a study of blood T cell repertoires in COVID-19. Sequences were obtained from PBMCs or T cells enriched from blood (not recorded which). This TCR was recovered from a woman in her thirties or forties with acute COVID-19.

In DNA, the CDR3 is TGTGCCAGCAGCTCCTCCGGGAGGGGGCCGACCGGGGAGCTGTTTTTT. Amino acids: CASSSSGRGPTGELFF. V gene TRBV5-6 combines with J gene TRBJ2-2; D is perhaps TRBD2 (8 bases). This CDR3 is 16 amino acids long. Deletions cut 3 bases from V and 5 bases from J, with 17 bases between. CDR1 SGHDT and CDR2 YYEEEE come from the germline V gene.